These 18 T cell receptor beta chains were sequenced from one sample in a study of cytomegalovirus exposure and HLA in healthy donors. This table comes from immunoSEQ multiplex PCR, and its TCRdb copy is limited to in-frame clones, with some not included. The profile shows some 140,000 clones, approximately 84% of them singletons. The sample consisted of PBMCs. These receptors all stem from a woman aged 25 to 45 in good health and CMV-seronegative.

This chain links TRBV4-1 with TRBJ2-3; 7 bases are shared with TRBD1. This CDR3 has 17 amino acids. V was pared by 1 base and J by 4 bases, with 11 bases of the junction left unmatched. CDR1 is MGHRA and CDR2 is YSYEKL in the germline V gene. The CDR3 is CASSQAINRGRSDTQYF. CDR3 nucleotide sequence: TGCGCCAGCAGCCAAGCTATAAACAGGGGCAGATCAGATACGCAGTATTTT.

V gene TRBV10-3 combines with J gene TRBJ1-1, with no clear D. The CDR3 extends over 14 amino acids. CDR1 is ENHRY, CDR2 SYGVKD, per germline. Trimming cost V 0 bases and J 8 bases, with 13 bases left between them. CDR3 nucleotide sequence: TGTGCCATCAGTGAGTCGACTGGCAGCCGAGAAGCTTTCTTT. Amino acid sequence: CAISESTGSREAFF.

The V call is TRBV29-1, the J call TRBJ1-1; TRBD1 aligns across 7 bases. Germline V gene sequence: CDR1 SQVTM, CDR2 ANQGSEA. CDR3 length equals 13 residues. The ends lost 8 bases at V and 0 bases at J; junction bases unmatched: 6. The CDR3 bases are TGCAGCATCCGACAGGGACTGAACACTGAAGCTTTCTTT. This gives the protein CSIRQGLNTEAFF.

This chain links TRBV2 with TRBJ1-1, with D possibly TRBD1 on 5 matching bases. Trimming took off 9 bases at V and 3 bases at J, with 11 bases between the two ends. In germline, CDR1 is SNHLY, CDR2 FYNNEI. This CDR3 region has 12 residues. The CDR3 here is CASYDSHTEAFF. The CDR3 DNA reads as TGTGCCAGTTACGACAGCCACACTGAAGCTTTCTTT. Based on the CDR3 plus reference TRBV2 and TRBJ1-1, the full variable domain is EPEVTQTPSHQVTQMGQEVILRCVPISNHLYFYWYRQILGQKVEFLVSFYNNEISEKSEIFDDQFSVERPDGSNFTLKIRSTKLEDSAMYFCASYDSHTEAFFGQGTRLTVV.

The chain carries TRBV2 and TRBJ1-4; weak D call: TRBD1 (6 bases). Trimming removed 5 bases from V and 4 bases from J, with 14 bases in between. The CDR3 is 15 amino acids. The V gene's germline CDR1 is SNHLY and CDR2 FYNNEI. The DNA for the CDR3 is TGTGCCAGCAGTTCCGGACAGTTTCTTAATGAAAAACTGTTTTTT. Its translation is CASSSGQFLNEKLFF.

The gene calls are TRBV19 and TRBJ1-1; 7 bases map to TRBD1. Trimming removed 4 bases from V and 1 base from J; junction bases left unmatched: 6. The CDR3 length is 15 residues. Germline V gene data show CDR1 as LNHDA and CDR2 as SQIVND (reference sequence). DNA for the CDR3: TGTGCCAGTAGTACCCGGGACAGAAGGAACACTGAAGCTTTCTTT. It is translated as CASSTRDRRNTEAFF.

V gene TRBV10-1 combines with J gene TRBJ1-4; perhaps TRBD1 as D (6 bases). Trimming removed 2 bases from V and 8 bases from J, with 27 bases in between. The CDR3 is 19 residues long. Germline lookup yields CDR1 WNHNN and CDR2 SYGVQD (reference sequence). CDR3 amino acids: CASSEKTGLRRQGREKLFF. CDR3 nucleotides: TGCGCCAGCAGTGAGAAGACAGGCCTGCGTCGGCAGGGAAGGGAAAAACTGTTTTTT.

This clone was recorded a few times. The chain joins TRBV2 to TRBJ1-4; no clear D gene. The CDR3 length is 12 residues. Germline V gene sequence: CDR1 SNHLY, CDR2 FYNNEI. Trimming pared 2 bases from V and 12 bases from J, leaving 10 bases between. The CDR3 nucleotides read TGTGCCAGCAGTGAACTAGGGAGGGAACTGTTTTTT. Residues: CASSELGRELFF.

The chain employs TRBV2 and TRBJ1-1; D gene unclear. Trimming shortened V by 8 bases and J by 0 bases, and 10 bases separated the two germline ends. This CDR3 has 13 residues. Germline V lookup: CDR1 SNHLY, CDR2 FYNNEI. The CDR3 region has the DNA TGTGCCAGCGAGGAACTATTGAACACTGAAGCTTTCTTT. It encodes CASEELLNTEAFF. Using reference TRBV2 and TRBJ1-1 for the parts outside the CDR3, the full variable domain is EPEVTQTPSHQVTQMGQEVILRCVPISNHLYFYWYRQILGQKVEFLVSFYNNEISEKSEIFDDQFSVERPDGSNFTLKIRSTKLEDSAMYFCASEELLNTEAFFGQGTRLTVV.

The rearrangement uses TRBV7-2 and TRBJ2-1; D not certain. Germline loops: CDR1 SGHTA, CDR2 FQGNSA. V was cut by 7 bases and J by 0 bases, with 7 bases left in between. This CDR3 is 13 amino acids long. The DNA for the CDR3 is TGTGCCAGCAAAACGAGCTCCTACAATGAGCAGTTCTTC. This sequence encodes CASKTSSYNEQFF. The full variable domain, rest sourced from reference TRBV7-2 and TRBJ2-1, is GAGVSQSPSNKVTEKGKDVELRCDPISGHTALYWYRQSLGQGLEFLIYFQGNSAPDKSGLPSDRFSAERTGGSVSTLTIQRTQQEDSAVYLCASKTSSYNEQFFGPGTRLTVL.

This sequence joins TRBV7-8 and TRBJ2-7; 7 nucleotides line up with TRBD1. The CDR3 consists of 13 residues. CDR1 is SGHVS, CDR2 FQNEAQ, per germline. The V gene end was trimmed by 4 bases and the J gene end by 2 bases; junction bases not matched to a gene: 2. Here the CDR3 DNA reads TGTGCCAGCAGCTACAGGGGCACCTACGAGCAGTACTTC. It translates to CASSYRGTYEQYF.

The V call is TRBV9, the J call TRBJ1-3, with a tentative D call TRBD1 (5 bases). The CDR3 extends over 15 amino acids. V shed 0 bases and J shed 4 bases, with 11 bases lying between them. CDR1 and CDR2 from the germline V gene are SGDLS and YYNGEE. CDR3 sequence (DNA): TGTGCCAGCAGCGTAGGGGGCACGCGAGGAAACACCATATATTTT. It is translated as CASSVGGTRGNTIYF. The variable domain in full, completed from reference TRBV9 and TRBJ1-3, reads DSGVTQTPKHLITATGQRVTLRCSPRSGDLSVYWYQQSLDQGLQFLIQYYNGEERAKGNILERFSAQQFPDLHSELNLSSLELGDSALYFCASSVGGTRGNTIYFGEGSWLTVV.

The J gene is TRBJ1-3, the V gene TRBV18; 7 nucleotides agree with TRBD1. The CDR3 runs 16 residues. V gave up 5 bases and J gave up 0 bases; unmatched junction bases: 7. Germline values: CDR1 KGHSH, CDR2 LQKENI. CDR3: CASSSSSGGSGNTIYF. DNA of the CDR3: TGTGCCAGCTCAAGTTCTTCAGGGGGCTCTGGAAACACCATATATTTT.

The chain uses TRBV6-5 and TRBJ1-2; no definite D call. The germline V gene encodes CDR1 MNHEY and CDR2 SVGAGI. V was cut by 2 bases and J by 8 bases, with 12 bases left in between. The CDR3 length is 13 residues. DNA for the CDR3: TGTGCCAGCAGTTACAGACATCCTTGGGGCTACACCTTC. As protein: CASSYRHPWGYTF.

The chain links TRBV11-2 to TRBJ2-7; TRBD1 aligns across 11 bases. Germline CDR1 and CDR2: SGHAT and FQNNGV. This CDR3 spans 16 amino acids. J was trimmed by 3 bases and V by 5 bases; bases with no gene match: 9. CDR3 amino acids: CASSPRDRGIVYEQYF. CDR3 coding DNA: TGTGCCAGCAGCCCGAGGGACAGGGGGATAGTCTACGAGCAGTACTTC.

This clone has just a few counts. The rearrangement uses TRBV29-1 and TRBJ1-2; 8 bases agree with TRBD1. The CDR3 runs to 14 residues. Germline V gene lookup returns CDR1 SQVTM and CDR2 ANQGSEA. The ends lost 1 base at V and 7 bases at J; junction bases unmatched: 8. The CDR3: CSVEGTGRDAGYTF. In DNA form, the CDR3 reads TGCAGCGTTGAAGGGACAGGGCGCGATGCTGGCTACACCTTC.

The V call is TRBV6-6, the J call TRBJ1-5; D is perhaps TRBD1 (6 bases). Between the trimmed V and J ends, which lost 10 bases and 3 bases, there was a span of 16 bases. Germline V gives CDR1 MNHNY, CDR2 SVGAGI (reference sequence). CDR3 length: 14 amino acids. CDR3 DNA sequence: TGTGCCATCTGGGGGCAGACGTTCAATCAGCCCCAGCATTTT. Its protein product is CAIWGQTFNQPQHF.

The rearrangement uses TRBV28 and TRBJ1-3, with TRBD1 matching 7 bases. Germline CDR1 is MDHEN and CDR2 is SYDVKM. Trimming at V came to 4 bases and at J to 0 bases, leaving 12 bases not matched to a gene. This CDR3 spans 18 amino acids. CDR3 sequence: CASSSRTGGPISGNTIYF. The CDR3 DNA is TGTGCCAGCAGTTCCCGGACAGGCGGACCTATCTCTGGAAACACCATATATTTT. Complete variable domain (other parts from reference TRBV28 and TRBJ1-3): DVKVTQSSRYLVKRTGEKVFLECVQDMDHENMFWYRQDPGLGLRLIYFSYDVKMKEKGDIPEGYSVSREKKERFSLILESASTNQTSMYLCASSSRTGGPISGNTIYFGEGSWLTVV.